This T cell receptor beta chain is drawn from a study of blood T cell repertoires in COVID-19. Overall study context: Acute-phase and convalescent COVID-19 samples originated in the United States, Italy and Spain. PBMCs, B-cell-depleted T cells, or T cells were the source of the cDNA or gDNA that made up the material.

Looked up from germline, CDR1 is MNHEY and CDR2 is SVGAGI. The ends were cut back, 2 bases at V and 1 base at J, with 5 bases in the middle. The CDR3 sequence is 13 residues long. About this clone itself: Other DNA sequences from this sample encode an identical CDR3 as well.

In the authors' workflow: Using reference gene primer amplification, nucleated cell counts were estimated. TCRdb's table, derived via immunoSEQ multiplex PCR, lists solely in-frame clones and lacks some. The D gene and trimming were derived from the DNA, and the V and J assignments and clone size from that table. Here the sample spans about 110,000 clones, roughly 81% being singletons. V usage is TRBV6-5 and J usage is TRBJ1-1; TRBD1 is a possible D gene (5 bases). Material: peripheral blood. This receptor was identified in a man aged 40-49 years with acute or convalescent COVID-19. The CDR3 region has the DNA TGTGCCAGCAGTTACACAGGGAACACTGAAGCTTTCTTT. It encodes CASSYTGNTEAFF.